These T cell receptor beta chains were read from a single sample in a study of untreated major depressive disorder. Sequenced by immunoSEQ multiplex PCR; TCRdb stores in-frame clones only, minus some. This table has about 22,000 clones, around 92% appearing once. Sequences were obtained from CD4+ T cells from PBMCs. Source of these receptors: a woman aged 40 to 50 in good health. The CDR3 runs from the conserved cysteine through the conserved F or W. The D gene is left open where the match is weak. Clone size is given for some rows only: seen once, a few or many times, or a class if the clone is expanded.

-,TRBV28,TRBJ1-4,-,CASTLRVLNEKLFF,TGTGCCAGCACCCTAAGGGTCCTTAATGAAAAACTGTTTTTT
-,TRBV9,TRBJ2-3,-,CASSVQGTDTQYF,TGTGCCAGCAGCGTACAGGGAACAGATACGCAGTATTTT
-,TRBV4-1,TRBJ1-3,-,CASSQEGRYLNTIYF,TGCGCCAGCAGCCAAGAAGGCCGCTACCTAAACACCATATATTTT
TRBD1,TRBV28,TRBJ1-6,-,CASSIPSAGTGAVGPLHF,TGTGCCAGCAGTATTCCTTCTGCAGGGACAGGGGCGGTAGGACCCCTCCACTTT
-,TRBV11-2,TRBJ2-7,-,CASSFSYEQYF,TGTGCCAGCAGCTTTAGCTACGAGCAGTACTTC
TRBD1,TRBV30,TRBJ2-3,-,CAWSVDRGPDTQYF,TGTGCCTGGAGTGTTGACAGGGGGCCTGATACGCAGTATTTT
TRBD1,TRBV30,TRBJ2-7,once,CALTGQGAGEQYF,TGTGCCTTGACGGGACAGGGGGCAGGTGAGCAGTACTTC
-,TRBV5-1,TRBJ2-4,-,CASSLQGRLRDIQYF,TGCGCCAGCAGCTTGCAGGGCCGCCTGAGGGACATTCAGTACTTC
-,TRBV30,TRBJ1-1,-,CAWSLGQEAFF,TGTGCCTGGAGTCTGGGGCAGGAAGCTTTCTTT
TRBD2,TRBV4-1,TRBJ2-3,-,CASSQPTSGSNTQYF,TGCGCCAGCAGCCAACCTACTAGCGGGAGCAATACGCAGTATTTT
-,TRBV5-6,TRBJ2-1,-,CASSLAYNEQFF,TGTGCCAGCAGCTTGGCCTACAATGAGCAGTTCTTC
TRBD1,TRBV29-1,TRBJ2-1,-,CSVVVLASTGGPNEQFF,TGCAGCGTTGTCGTCCTCGCAAGTACAGGGGGACCTAATGAGCAGTTCTTC
-,TRBV18,TRBJ1-2,-,CASSPPFGGANYGYTF,TGTGCCAGCTCACCACCGTTCGGCGGAGCTAACTATGGCTACACCTTC
TRBD1,TRBV5-1,TRBJ2-3,-,CASSSQGSTDTQYF,TGCGCCAGCAGCTCACAGGGGAGCACAGATACGCAGTATTTT
-,TRBV5-1,TRBJ1-2,-,CASSPSRTVNYGYTF,TGCGCCAGCAGCCCCTCTCGGACGGTTAACTATGGCTACACCTTC
-,TRBV7-3,TRBJ1-2,-,CASSLGRNYGYTF,TGTGCCAGCAGCTTAGGCAGAAACTATGGCTACACCTTC
-,TRBV6-1,TRBJ1-3,few,CASSEPGNTIYF,TGTGCCAGCAGTGAACCTGGAAACACCATATATTTT
-,TRBV9,TRBJ2-2,-,CASSGRGAGELFF,TGTGCCAGCAGCGGAAGGGGGGCCGGGGAGCTGTTTTTT
-,TRBV5-1,TRBJ2-5,-,CASSLGPLNQQETQYF,TGCGCCAGCAGCTTGGGGCCCCTGAATCAGCAAGAGACCCAGTACTTC
-,TRBV10-3,TRBJ2-3,-,CAISESGRGKKVDTQYF,TGTGCCATCAGTGAGTCCGGAAGGGGGAAAAAGGTAGATACGCAGTATTTT
TRBD1,TRBV2,TRBJ1-5,-,CASSEFGTGDQPQHF,TGTGCCAGCAGTGAATTTGGGACAGGGGATCAGCCCCAGCATTTT
-,TRBV10-3,TRBJ2-5,-,CAISTGPKGETQYF,TGTGCCATCAGCACCGGGCCAAAGGGGGAGACCCAGTACTTC
-,TRBV29-1,TRBJ2-4,once,CSVVRLKTRSLAKNIQYF,TGCAGCGTTGTAAGGCTAAAAACCAGGTCTCTAGCCAAAAACATTCAGTACTTC
TRBD2,TRBV6-6,TRBJ2-7,-,CASTKNAGDGAYEQYF,TGTGCCAGCACTAAAAACGCGGGGGACGGGGCATACGAGCAGTACTTC
-,TRBV29-1,TRBJ2-1,-,CSVGPTGRGNEQFF,TGCAGCGTTGGCCCGACGGGACGAGGGAATGAGCAGTTCTTC
TRBD1,TRBV5-6,TRBJ2-1,-,CASSLTGGGNEQFF,TGTGCCAGCAGCTTAACAGGGGGCGGCAATGAGCAGTTCTTC
-,TRBV6-5,TRBJ1-2,-,CASGYFNYGYTF,TGTGCCAGCGGATACTTCAACTATGGCTACACCTTC
-,TRBV10-3,TRBJ2-5,-,CAISQQETQYF,TGTGCCATCAGTCAACAAGAGACCCAGTACTTC
-,TRBV7-2,TRBJ1-1,-,CASSDRFSNTEAFF,TGTGCCAGCAGCGACAGGTTTTCTAACACTGAAGCTTTCTTT
-,TRBV4-1,TRBJ2-1,-,CASSQGALWRVRNEQFF,TGCGCCAGCAGCCAAGGGGCCTTGTGGAGGGTTAGGAATGAGCAGTTCTTC
TRBD2,TRBV11-2,TRBJ2-3,-,CASSLDGAGGRTDTQYF,TGTGCCAGCAGCTTAGATGGAGCGGGAGGTCGGACAGATACGCAGTATTTT
-,TRBV30,TRBJ1-4,-,CAWSVRDPQLFF,TGTGCCTGGAGTGTACGGGACCCCCAACTGTTTTTT
-,TRBV2,TRBJ2-5,-,CASRSDSLGAQYF,TGTGCCAGCAGGTCCGACAGCCTGGGGGCCCAGTACTTC